A single sample gave rise to the 20 T cell receptor beta chains below, sequenced in a study of metastatic and nonmetastatic thyroid tumors. TCRdb re-clonotyped the PCR reads via MiXCR. Altogether under 95,000 clones are present, approximately 11% being singletons, with the ten largest covering about 11%. Every patient underwent thyroid surgery untreated. Sequencing used blood. The receptors here all came from a female donor with papillary thyroid cancer or a benign thyroid nodule (not recorded which). Some clones in this sample may be carry-over from other donors' samples.

This clone has at least ten counts. The gene calls are TRBV5-1 and TRBJ1-6; no clear D gene. V lost 0 bases and J lost 7, with 11 bases in between. CDR3 size: 15 residues. CDR1 is SGHRS and CDR2 is YFSETQ in the germline V gene. The CDR3 reads CASSLALPTNSPLHF. The CDR3 DNA sequence: TGCGCCAGCAGCTTGGCACTCCCCACCAATTCACCCCTCCACTTT. Together with reference TRBV5-1 and TRBJ1-6, the CDR3 gives the full variable domain: KAGVTQTPRYLIKTRGQQVTLSCSPISGHRSVSWYQQTPGQGLQFLFEYFSETQRNKGNFPGRFSGRQFSNSRSEMNVSTLELGDSALYLCASSLALPTNSPLHFGNGTRLTVT.

This clone was recorded many times. The CDR3 loop reads CASSVNDRADTIYF. CDR3 DNA: TGTGCCAGCAGCGTAAATGACAGGGCGGACACCATATATTTT. The V gene is TRBV9, the J gene TRBJ1-3; TRBD1 agrees at 7 bases. The junction had 6 bases not matched to a gene; V was cut back by 1 base and J by 8 bases. Per germline, CDR1 SGDLS and CDR2 YYNGEE. The CDR3 consists of 14 residues.

There are many counts of this clone. The identical CDR3 is also encoded by other nucleotide sequences in the sample. The chain recombines TRBV28 with TRBJ2-1; no clear D. CDR3 size: 15 residues. The V end was cut by 2 bases, the J end by 2 bases, with 10 bases between. The germline gives CDR1 MDHEN, CDR2 SYDVKM. CDR3 region: CASSLTRSPYNEQFF. CDR3 in DNA: TGTGCCAGCAGTTTAACGAGGTCCCCCTACAATGAGCAGTTCTTC.

This clone was counted many times. As DNA, the CDR3 is TGTGCCAGCAGGGACAGGGAGAATTTCGAAAAACTGTTTTTT. Translating it yields CASRDRENFEKLFF. The chain employs TRBV27 and TRBJ1-4, with 8 bases matching TRBD1. CDR1 and CDR2 (germline): MNHEY, SMNVEV (reference sequence). The CDR3 extends over 14 amino acids. V lost 6 bases, J lost 8 bases, and 8 bases stayed unmatched.

In its sample, this clone was seen many times. The gene calls are TRBV28 and TRBJ2-7, with unresolved D. This CDR3 contains 11 residues. Looked up from germline, CDR1 is MDHEN and CDR2 is SYDVKM. Trimming removed 6 bases at V and 6 bases at J, with 9 bases between. The CDR3 DNA sequence: TGTGCCAGCAGCAATAGGTTCGAGCAGTACTTC. Its protein product is CASSNRFEQYF.

This clone was counted ten times or more. The rearrangement uses TRBV18 and TRBJ1-6; no clear D gene. Germline V gene lookup returns CDR1 KGHSH and CDR2 LQKENI. V lost 3 bases and J 0 bases, leaving 6 bases between the germline ends. This CDR3 contains 15 residues. The CDR3 DNA reads as TGTGCCAGCTCACCCGGCAGCTCCTATAATTCACCCCTCCACTTT. It translates to CASSPGSSYNSPLHF.

This clone has at least ten counts. The gene calls are TRBV24-1 and TRBJ1-1; D not resolved. The CDR3 is 15 residues long. Per the germline V gene, CDR1 is KGHDR and CDR2 is SFDVKD. The V end was cut by 3 bases, the J end by 1 base, with 11 bases between. CDR3 DNA sequence: TGTGCCACCAGTGATGGAACCGAGGGGAACACTGAAGCTTTCTTT. Amino acids: CATSDGTEGNTEAFF.

This clone was recorded a few times. A much larger clone sits a single nucleotide away, making a read error possible. This chain joins TRBV20-1 and TRBJ2-1, with 10 nucleotides matching TRBD2. Trimming took 3 bases from V and 4 from J; bases not matched to a gene: 6. CDR3 length: 15 amino acids. CDR1 and CDR2 from the germline V gene are DFQATT and SNEGSKA (reference sequence). CDR3 in amino acids: CSASEPSGSYNEQFF. As DNA, the CDR3 is TGCAGTGCTAGTGAGCCTAGCGGGAGTTACAATGAGCAGTTCTTC.

The rearrangement joins TRBV5-5 to TRBJ2-7; possible D gene TRBD1, 6 bases. Germline CDR1 and CDR2: SGHKS and YYEKEE (reference sequence). Trimming stripped 2 bases from V and 2 bases from J, with 14 bases between. This CDR3 is built from 15 residues. The CDR3 bases are TGTGCCAGCAGCTTACGGGACACCTCAGCCTACGAGCAGTACTTC. Translating gives CASSLRDTSAYEQYF.

By its share, this clone is medium-sized. The chain joins TRBV6-4 to TRBJ2-1; 11 positions agree with TRBD2. The germline gives CDR1 MRHNA, CDR2 SNTAGT. The CDR3 spans 15 residues. Trimming removed 4 bases from V and 3 bases from J; junction bases left unmatched: 2. The CDR3 region is CASSAGLADYNEQFF. The CDR3 DNA reads as TGTGCCAGCAGTGCGGGACTAGCGGACTACAATGAGCAGTTCTTC.

This clone was observed many times. This chain uses TRBV19 with TRBJ2-1; tentatively, D is TRBD2 (5 bases). CDR1 and CDR2 from the germline V gene are LNHDA and SQIVND (reference sequence). The CDR3 spans 15 residues. V lost 6 bases to trimming and J lost 0 bases, with 12 bases between them. The CDR3 sequence: CASRKRLSSYNEQFF. The CDR3, as DNA: TGTGCCAGTAGAAAGCGGCTGAGCTCCTACAATGAGCAGTTCTTC. Full variable domain (remainder filled in from reference TRBV19 and TRBJ2-1): DGGITQSPKYLFRKEGQNVTLSCEQNLNHDAMYWYRQDPGQGLRLIYYSQIVNDFQKGDIAEGYSVSREKKESFPLTVTSAQKNPTAFYLCASRKRLSSYNEQFFGPGTRLTVL.

This clone has ten or more counts. An end of the junction differs from the germline gene, which may be a read error. The V gene is TRBV3-1, the J gene TRBJ2-7; 7 bases are a match to TRBD1. CDR1 and CDR2 from the germline V gene are LGHDT and YNNKEL (reference sequence). The CDR3 is made up of 13 amino acids. CDR3 sequence (DNA): TGTGCCAGCAGCCCATACCCGGACAGGCCCTTATCCTTC. As protein: CASSPYPDRPLSF.

This clone was detected ten times or more. The rearrangement joins TRBV5-1 to TRBJ1-2, with no clear D. Per germline, CDR1 SGHRS and CDR2 YFSETQ. The V and J ends lost 0 bases and 1 base respectively, with 4 bases between them. The CDR3 covers 13 residues. The CDR3 region has the DNA TGCGCCAGCAGCTTGGCCGGTAACTATGGCTACACCTTC. Translating gives CASSLAGNYGYTF.

This clone was observed many times. CDR3 in DNA: TGTGCCAGCAGCGACCAGCTTGATACGCAGTATTTT. Translating gives CASSDQLDTQYF. V is TRBV7-2 and J is TRBJ2-3; no clear D. Trimming took 5 bases from V and 6 from J, leaving 9 bases between them. Germline values: CDR1 SGHTA, CDR2 FQGNSA. The CDR3 spans 12 residues.

This clone was recorded at least ten times. CDR3 DNA sequence: TGTGCCAGCAGCCTGGGACTAGCGGGATCAGATACGCAGTATTTT. Translating gives CASSLGLAGSDTQYF. This chain connects TRBV11-3 to TRBJ2-3; 13 bases are shared with TRBD2. The CDR3 has 15 residues. V was clipped by 5 bases and J by 4 bases; unmatched bases: 3. Germline V gives CDR1 SGHNT, CDR2 YENEEA.

This clone appeared many times. The chain is built from TRBV6-1 and TRBJ2-1, with D perhaps given as TRBD1 or TRBD2 (5 bases each). This CDR3 comprises 13 residues. Trimming pared 7 bases from V and 8 bases from J, leaving 15 bases between. Looked up from germline, CDR1 is MNHNS and CDR2 is SASEGT. The CDR3 is CASKTRVGDEQFF. In DNA, the CDR3 is TGTGCCAGCAAGACCAGGGTGGGGGATGAGCAGTTCTTC.

A remark on this clone: A much larger clone differs from this one at a single base, so this may be a read error. The rearrangement joins TRBV19 to TRBJ2-3; 8 bases match TRBD1. The trim removed 6 bases at V and 6 bases at J, leaving 8 bases unmatched. Germline V gene data show CDR1 as LNHDA and CDR2 as SQIVND (reference sequence). The CDR3 is made up of 14 amino acids. CDR3: CASRDRGPTDTQYF. In nucleotides, the CDR3 is TGTGCCAGTAGAGACAGGGGACCCACGGATACGCAGTATTTT.

This clone has at least ten counts. The CDR3 sequence: CASSPNSIETQYF. The CDR3 DNA is TGTGCCAGCAGCCCAAACTCTATAGAGACCCAGTACTTC. This chain links TRBV7-8 with TRBJ2-5, with no clear D. In germline, CDR1 is SGHVS, CDR2 FQNEAQ. This CDR3 has 13 residues. Between the trimmed V and J ends, which lost 5 bases and 4 bases, there was a span of 11 bases.

This clone was recorded at least ten times. This chain uses TRBV9 with TRBJ2-1; the D gene is possibly TRBD2 (5 bases). Trimming left V 0 bases short and J 4 bases short, with 11 bases between. The CDR3 extends over 15 amino acids. In germline, CDR1 is SGDLS, CDR2 YYNGEE. The DNA for the CDR3 is TGTGCCAGCAGCGTAGCTCCGGGAAGTTACAATGAGCAGTTCTTC. Amino acids: CASSVAPGSYNEQFF.

This clone was detected only a few times. A clone one base away is much larger, so this may be a read error. The rearrangement links TRBV2 to TRBJ2-5; D unclear. The V and J ends lost 1 base and 4 bases respectively, with 7 bases between them. The length of the CDR3 is 13 residues. Germline-derived CDR1 and CDR2 are SNHLY and FYNNEI. The CDR3 nucleotides are TGTGCCAGCAGTGAAGGAATGCCAGAGACCCAGTACTTC. Residues: CASSEGMPETQYF.